Shown below are 3 T cell receptor beta chains from a single sample sequenced in a study of blood T cell repertoires in COVID-19. Sequenced by immunoSEQ multiplex PCR; TCRdb stores in-frame clones only, minus some. The sample includes 45,000 to 55,000 clones, approximately 90% of them seen just once. Sample: peripheral blood. The receptors originated from a man older than 75 with acute or convalescent COVID-19.

V gene TRBV2 combines with J gene TRBJ2-6; TRBD2 might be the D (6 bases). From germline, CDR1 is SNHLY and CDR2 FYNNEI. Trimming removed 5 bases from V and 0 bases from J, with 17 bases in between. The CDR3 has 18 residues. As DNA, the CDR3 is TGTGCCAGCAGTCTATTAGGAGGGGTCAACTCTGGGGCCAACGTCCTGACTTTC. Residues: CASSLLGGVNSGANVLTF.

The chain couples TRBV10-2 to TRBJ2-7; TRBD2 matches 7 bases. The trim removed 7 bases at V and 7 bases at J, leaving 10 bases unmatched. Germline values: CDR1 WSHSY, CDR2 SAAADI. The CDR3 covers 13 residues. Here the CDR3 reads CASTDGGGWEQYF. Written as DNA, the CDR3 is TGCGCCAGCACCGACGGGGGAGGGTGGGAGCAGTACTTC.

V usage is TRBV7-9 and J usage is TRBJ2-1; TRBD2 agrees at 9 bases. V gave up 3 bases and J gave up 10 bases; unmatched junction bases: 4. The germline CDR1 and CDR2 sequences are SEHNR and FQNEAQ (reference sequence). This CDR3 has 13 residues. CDR3 amino acids: CASSFAGGPEQFF. DNA for the CDR3: TGTGCCAGCAGCTTTGCGGGGGGGCCCGAGCAGTTCTTC. Full variable domain (missing parts from reference TRBV7-9 and TRBJ2-1): DTGVSQNPRHKITKRGQNVTFRCDPISEHNRLYWYRQTLGQGPEFLTYFQNEAQLEKSRLLSDRFSAERPKGSFSTLEIQRTEQGDSAMYLCASSFAGGPEQFFGPGTRLTVL.